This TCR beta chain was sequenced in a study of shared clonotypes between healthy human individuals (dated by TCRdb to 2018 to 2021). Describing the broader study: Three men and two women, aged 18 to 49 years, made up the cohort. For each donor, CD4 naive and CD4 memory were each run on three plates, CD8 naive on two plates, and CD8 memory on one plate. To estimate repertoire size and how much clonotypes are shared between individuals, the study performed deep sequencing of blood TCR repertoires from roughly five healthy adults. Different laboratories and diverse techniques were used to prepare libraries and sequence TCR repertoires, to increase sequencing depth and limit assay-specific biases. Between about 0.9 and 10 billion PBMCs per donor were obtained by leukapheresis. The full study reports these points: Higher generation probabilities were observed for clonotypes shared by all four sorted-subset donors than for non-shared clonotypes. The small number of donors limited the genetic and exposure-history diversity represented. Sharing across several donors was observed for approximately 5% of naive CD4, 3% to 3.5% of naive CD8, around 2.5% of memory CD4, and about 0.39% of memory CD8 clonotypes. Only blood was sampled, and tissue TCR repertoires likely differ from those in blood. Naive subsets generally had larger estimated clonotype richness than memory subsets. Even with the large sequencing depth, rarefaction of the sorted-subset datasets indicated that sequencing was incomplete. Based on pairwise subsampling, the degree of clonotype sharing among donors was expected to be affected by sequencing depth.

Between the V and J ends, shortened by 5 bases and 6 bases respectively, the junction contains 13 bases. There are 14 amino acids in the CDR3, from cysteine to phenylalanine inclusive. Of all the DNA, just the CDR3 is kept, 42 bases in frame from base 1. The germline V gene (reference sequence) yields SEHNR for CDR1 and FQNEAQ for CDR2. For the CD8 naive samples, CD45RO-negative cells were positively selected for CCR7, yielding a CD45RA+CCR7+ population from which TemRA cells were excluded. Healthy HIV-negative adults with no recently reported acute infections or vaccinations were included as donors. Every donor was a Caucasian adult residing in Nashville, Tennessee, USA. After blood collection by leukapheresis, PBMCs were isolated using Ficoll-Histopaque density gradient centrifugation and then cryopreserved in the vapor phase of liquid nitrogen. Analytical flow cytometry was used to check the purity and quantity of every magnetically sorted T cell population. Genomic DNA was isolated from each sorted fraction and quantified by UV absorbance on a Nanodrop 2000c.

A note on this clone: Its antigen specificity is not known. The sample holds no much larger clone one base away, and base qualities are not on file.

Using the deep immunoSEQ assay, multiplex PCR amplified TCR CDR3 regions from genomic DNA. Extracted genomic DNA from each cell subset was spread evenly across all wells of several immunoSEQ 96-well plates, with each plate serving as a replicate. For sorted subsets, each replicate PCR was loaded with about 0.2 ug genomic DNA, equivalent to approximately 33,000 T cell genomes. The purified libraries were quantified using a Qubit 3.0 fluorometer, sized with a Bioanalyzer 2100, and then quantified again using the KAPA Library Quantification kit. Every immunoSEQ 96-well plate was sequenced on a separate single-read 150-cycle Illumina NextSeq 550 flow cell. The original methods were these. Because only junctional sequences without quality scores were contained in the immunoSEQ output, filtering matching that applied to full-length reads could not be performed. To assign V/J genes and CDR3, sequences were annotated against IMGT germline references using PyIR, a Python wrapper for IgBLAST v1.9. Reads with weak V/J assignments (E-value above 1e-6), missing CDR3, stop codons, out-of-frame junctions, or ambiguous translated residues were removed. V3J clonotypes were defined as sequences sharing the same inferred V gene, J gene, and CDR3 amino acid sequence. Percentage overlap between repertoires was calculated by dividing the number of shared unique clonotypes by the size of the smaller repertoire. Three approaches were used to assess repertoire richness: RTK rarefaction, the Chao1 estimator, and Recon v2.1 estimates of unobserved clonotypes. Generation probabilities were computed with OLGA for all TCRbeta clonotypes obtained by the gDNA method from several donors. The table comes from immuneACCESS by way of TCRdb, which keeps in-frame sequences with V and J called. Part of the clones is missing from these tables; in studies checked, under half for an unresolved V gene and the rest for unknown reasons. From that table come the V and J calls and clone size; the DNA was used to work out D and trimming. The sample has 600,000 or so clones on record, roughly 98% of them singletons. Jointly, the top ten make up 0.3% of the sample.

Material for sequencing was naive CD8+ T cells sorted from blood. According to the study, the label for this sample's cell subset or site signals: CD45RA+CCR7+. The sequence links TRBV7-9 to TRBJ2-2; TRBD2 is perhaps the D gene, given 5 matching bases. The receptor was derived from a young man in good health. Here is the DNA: TGTGCCAGCAGCCAAGCGGTTAGCCCCGGGGAGCTGTTTTTT. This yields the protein CASSQAVSPGELFF.